The clone carrying this TCR beta chain was picked up a small number of times. No antigen is known for it. This sample was taken from a study of T cell repertoires in cytomegalovirus infection. Study-wide context: An indication of both CMV infection and matching HLA type came from public TCR beta signatures.

TCRdb used MiXCR to reprocess the reads, holding one entry per CDR3 protein. The sample holds 290,000 or so distinct CDR3 sequences, about 25% seen once. The CDR3 spans 13 residues. Germline V gene sequence: CDR1 MDHEN, CDR2 SYDVKM. V was clipped by 4 bases and J by 1 base, with 7 bases between them. Whole-study results and caveats: In two of eight donors, the top clonotype was HLA-C-restricted CMV-specific. Identification of carriers of CMV plus the relevant HLA was achieved through cumulative public TCR beta family frequency.

The receptor was derived from a human donor in good health (CMV status not recorded). Some clones in this sample may be carry-over from other donors' samples. The chain combines TRBV28 with TRBJ1-1; weak D call: TRBD1 (6 bases). Sequencing input: PBMCs. The CDR3 loop reads CASSSGQNTEAFF. The CDR3, as DNA: TGTGCCAGCAGTTCGGGACAGAACACTGAAGCTTTCTTT.